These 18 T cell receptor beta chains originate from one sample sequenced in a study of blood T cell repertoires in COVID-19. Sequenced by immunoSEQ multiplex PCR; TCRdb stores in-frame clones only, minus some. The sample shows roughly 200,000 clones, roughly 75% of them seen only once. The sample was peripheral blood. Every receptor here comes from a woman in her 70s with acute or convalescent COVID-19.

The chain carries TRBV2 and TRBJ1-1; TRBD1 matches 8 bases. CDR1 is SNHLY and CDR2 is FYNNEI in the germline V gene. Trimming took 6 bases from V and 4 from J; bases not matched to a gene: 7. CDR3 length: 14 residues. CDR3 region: CASREDRVGTEAFF. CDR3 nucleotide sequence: TGTGCCAGCAGAGAGGACAGGGTGGGCACTGAAGCTTTCTTT.

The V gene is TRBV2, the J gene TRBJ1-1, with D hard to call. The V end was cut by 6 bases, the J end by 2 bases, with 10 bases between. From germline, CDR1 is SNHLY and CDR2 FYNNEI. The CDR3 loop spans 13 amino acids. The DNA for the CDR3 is TGTGCCAGCAGCGACAATCTTAACACTGAAGCTTTCTTT. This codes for CASSDNLNTEAFF.

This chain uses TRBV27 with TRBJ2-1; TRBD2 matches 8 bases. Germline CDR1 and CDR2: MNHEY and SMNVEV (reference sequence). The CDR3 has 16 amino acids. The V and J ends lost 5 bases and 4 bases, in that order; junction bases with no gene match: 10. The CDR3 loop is CASSLVGTRDYNEQFF. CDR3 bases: TGTGCCAGCAGTCTAGTCGGGACTAGGGATTACAATGAGCAGTTCTTC.

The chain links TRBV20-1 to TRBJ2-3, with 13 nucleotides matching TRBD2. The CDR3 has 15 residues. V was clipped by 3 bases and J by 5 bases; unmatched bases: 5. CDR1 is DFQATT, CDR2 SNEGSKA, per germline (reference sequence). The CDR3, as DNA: TGCAGTGCTAGTGGACTAGCGGGAGTTGTAGATACGCAGTATTTT. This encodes CSASGLAGVVDTQYF.

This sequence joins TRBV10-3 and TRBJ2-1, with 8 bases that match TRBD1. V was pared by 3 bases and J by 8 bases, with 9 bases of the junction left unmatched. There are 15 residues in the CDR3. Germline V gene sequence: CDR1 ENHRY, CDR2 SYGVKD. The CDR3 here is CAISERTGLGHEQFF. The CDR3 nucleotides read TGTGCCATCAGTGAACGGACAGGGTTGGGGCATGAGCAGTTCTTC.

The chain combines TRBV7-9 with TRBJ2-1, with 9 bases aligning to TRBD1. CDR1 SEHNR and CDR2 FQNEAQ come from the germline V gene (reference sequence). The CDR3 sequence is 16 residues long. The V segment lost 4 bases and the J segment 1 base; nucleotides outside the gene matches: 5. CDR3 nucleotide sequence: TGTGCCAGCAGCTCCAGGACAGGGGCGTCCTACAATGAGCAGTTCTTC. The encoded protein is CASSSRTGASYNEQFF.

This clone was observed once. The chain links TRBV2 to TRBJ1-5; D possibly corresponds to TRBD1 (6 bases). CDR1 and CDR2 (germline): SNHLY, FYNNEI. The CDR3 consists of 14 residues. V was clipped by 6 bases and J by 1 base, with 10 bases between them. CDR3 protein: CASRATGSNQPQHF. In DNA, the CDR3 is TGTGCCAGCAGAGCTACAGGGAGCAATCAGCCCCAGCATTTT.

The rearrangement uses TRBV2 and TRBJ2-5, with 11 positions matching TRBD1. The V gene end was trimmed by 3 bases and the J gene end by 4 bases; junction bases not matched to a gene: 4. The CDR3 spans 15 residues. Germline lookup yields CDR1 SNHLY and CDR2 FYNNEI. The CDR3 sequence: CASSDRTGGVETQYF. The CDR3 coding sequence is TGTGCCAGCAGTGATCGGACAGGGGGCGTAGAGACCCAGTACTTC.

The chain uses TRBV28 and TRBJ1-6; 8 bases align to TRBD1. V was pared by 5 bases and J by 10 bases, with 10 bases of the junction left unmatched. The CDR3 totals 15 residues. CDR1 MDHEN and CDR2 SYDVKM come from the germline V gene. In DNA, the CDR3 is TGTGCCAGCAGTCTTCCCGGGACAGGCGGATCACCCCTCCACTTT. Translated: CASSLPGTGGSPLHF.

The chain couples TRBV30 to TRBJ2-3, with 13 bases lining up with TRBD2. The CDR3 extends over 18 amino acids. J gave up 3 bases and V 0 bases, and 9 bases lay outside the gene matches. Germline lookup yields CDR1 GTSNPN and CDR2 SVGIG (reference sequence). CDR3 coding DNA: TGTGCCTGGAGTGTCGGGACTAGCGGGGCGCTGGTGACAGATACGCAGTATTTT. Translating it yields CAWSVGTSGALVTDTQYF.

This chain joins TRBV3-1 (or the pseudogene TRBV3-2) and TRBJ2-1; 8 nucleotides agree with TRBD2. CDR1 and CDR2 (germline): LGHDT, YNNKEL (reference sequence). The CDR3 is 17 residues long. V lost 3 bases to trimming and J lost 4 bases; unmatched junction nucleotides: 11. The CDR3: CASSHLTSGDLYNEQFF. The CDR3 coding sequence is TGTGCCAGCAGCCATCTCACTAGCGGCGATTTATACAATGAGCAGTTCTTC.

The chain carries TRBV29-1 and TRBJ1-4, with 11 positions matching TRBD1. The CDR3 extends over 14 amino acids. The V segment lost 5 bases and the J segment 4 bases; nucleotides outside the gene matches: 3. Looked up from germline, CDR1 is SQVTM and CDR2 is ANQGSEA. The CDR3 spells CSVTGTGGNEKLFF. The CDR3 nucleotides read TGCAGCGTTACCGGGACAGGGGGTAATGAAAAACTGTTTTTT. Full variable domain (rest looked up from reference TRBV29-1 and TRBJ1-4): SAVISQKPSRDICQRGTSLTIQCQVDSQVTMMFWYRQQPGQSLTLIATANQGSEATYESGFVIDKFPISRPNLTFSTLTVSNMSPEDSSIYLCSVTGTGGNEKLFFGSGTQLSVL.

In DNA form, the CDR3 reads TGTGCCAGCAGTGAACCTTTCCAGGGAGATACGCAGTATTTT. This gives the protein CASSEPFQGDTQYF. This chain links TRBV6-1 with TRBJ2-3; possible D gene TRBD1, 5 bases. The CDR3 consists of 14 residues. CDR1 MNHNS and CDR2 SASEGT come from the germline V gene. The V and J ends lost 2 bases and 5 bases respectively, with 11 bases between them.

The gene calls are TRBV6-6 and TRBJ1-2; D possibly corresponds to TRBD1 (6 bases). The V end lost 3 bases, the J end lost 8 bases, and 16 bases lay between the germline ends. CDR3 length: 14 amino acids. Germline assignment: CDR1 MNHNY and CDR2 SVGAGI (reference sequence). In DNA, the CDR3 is TGTGCCAGCAGTTATTCGCAGGGGAACGAGGGCTACACCTTC. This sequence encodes CASSYSQGNEGYTF.

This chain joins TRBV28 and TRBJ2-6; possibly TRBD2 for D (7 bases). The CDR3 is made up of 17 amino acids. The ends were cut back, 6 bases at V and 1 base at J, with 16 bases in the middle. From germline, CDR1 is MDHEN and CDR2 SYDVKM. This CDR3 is CASRTLQGLSGANVLTF. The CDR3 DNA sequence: TGTGCCAGCAGGACCCTACAGGGACTATCTGGGGCCAACGTCCTGACTTTC.

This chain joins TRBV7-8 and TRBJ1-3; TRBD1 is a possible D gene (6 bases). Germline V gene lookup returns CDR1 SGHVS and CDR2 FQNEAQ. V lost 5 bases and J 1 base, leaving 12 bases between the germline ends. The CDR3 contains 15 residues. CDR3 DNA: TGTGCCAGCAGCCTTCAGGGGCTGTCTGGAAACACCATATATTTT. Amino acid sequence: CASSLQGLSGNTIYF.

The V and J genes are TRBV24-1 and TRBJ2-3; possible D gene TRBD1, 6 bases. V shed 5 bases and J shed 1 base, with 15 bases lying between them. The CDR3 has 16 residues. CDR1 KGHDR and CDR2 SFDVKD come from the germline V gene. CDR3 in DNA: TGTGCCACCAGTGGTCTCTGGGGGCTCGGCACAGATACGCAGTATTTT. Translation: CATSGLWGLGTDTQYF.

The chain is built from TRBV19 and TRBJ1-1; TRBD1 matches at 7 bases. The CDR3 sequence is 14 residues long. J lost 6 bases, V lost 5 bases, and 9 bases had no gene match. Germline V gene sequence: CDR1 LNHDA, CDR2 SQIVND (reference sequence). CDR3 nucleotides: TGTGCCAGTAGTGCGGGACAGAGACGCGCTGAAGCTTTCTTT. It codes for CASSAGQRRAEAFF.